The 8 T cell receptor beta chains given below trace back to one sample, sequenced in a study of blood T cell repertoires in COVID-19. Clones were sequenced by immunoSEQ multiplex PCR, and TCRdb holds only the in-frame ones, with some missing. The sample shows a few hundred thousand clones, roughly 90% of them seen only once. The source material was peripheral blood. These receptors originate from a man aged 35-49 years with acute or convalescent COVID-19.

This chain uses TRBV19 with TRBJ1-2, with D unresolved. Trimming shortened V by 4 bases and J by 3 bases, and 12 bases separated the two germline ends. Germline V gene data show CDR1 as LNHDA and CDR2 as SQIVND (reference sequence). The CDR3 consists of 14 residues. For the CDR3, the DNA is TGTGCCAGTAGTACTGTCCCCCGGTACTATGGCTACACCTTC. It codes for CASSTVPRYYGYTF.

V usage is TRBV6-5 and J usage is TRBJ2-2, with D possibly TRBD1 on 5 matching bases. The germline V gene has CDR1 MNHEY and CDR2 SVGAGI. This CDR3 has 14 amino acids. With 3 bases removed from V and 5 bases from J, the gap between germline ends came to 10 bases. The CDR3 loop is CASSYQGITGELFF. DNA for the CDR3: TGTGCCAGCAGTTATCAGGGAATAACCGGGGAGCTGTTTTTT.

This rearrangement joins TRBV13 to TRBJ2-2; 8 positions agree with TRBD1. Germline loops: CDR1 PRHDT, CDR2 FYEKMQ (reference sequence). CDR3 length: 15 amino acids. The ends lost 4 bases at V and 6 bases at J; junction bases unmatched: 7. DNA for the CDR3: TGTGCCAGCAGCTCGGGACAGGTTGGGGCCGGGGAGCTGTTTTTT. As protein: CASSSGQVGAGELFF.

The chain couples TRBV21-1 to TRBJ2-5; the DNA was not compared with TRBD1, the D call given in the table. TRBV21-1 is labeled a pseudogene. This CDR3 contains 16 residues. As DNA, the CDR3 is TGTGCCAGCAGCAAAGAGGGGACATCGTACCAAGAGACCCAGTACTTC. Translated, it gives CASSKEGTSYQETQYF.

The count of this clone is one. The rearrangement joins TRBV27 to TRBJ2-3; no firm D call. Germline loops: CDR1 MNHEY, CDR2 SMNVEV (reference sequence). The ends were cut back, 3 bases at V and 4 bases at J, with 8 bases in the middle. This CDR3 spans 13 amino acids. The DNA for the CDR3 is TGTGCCAGCAGTTTTTATGCGGCAGATACGCAGTATTTT. It specifies CASSFYAADTQYF.

This sequence joins TRBV27 and TRBJ1-1; D not certain. Trimming took 0 bases from V and 10 from J, leaving 12 bases between them. CDR3 length: 13 amino acids. CDR1 MNHEY and CDR2 SMNVEV come from the germline V gene (reference sequence). The CDR3 spells CASSLSEGTGAFF. CDR3 nucleotide sequence: TGTGCCAGCAGTTTATCCGAGGGAACGGGAGCTTTCTTT.

The chain recombines TRBV6-1 with TRBJ2-7; the D gene is possibly TRBD1 (5 bases). Looked up from germline, CDR1 is MNHNS and CDR2 is SASEGT. Trimming pared 3 bases from V and 0 bases from J, leaving 12 bases between. The CDR3 is made up of 15 amino acids. The CDR3 protein is CASSEETGTSYEQYF. The CDR3 nucleotides are TGTGCCAGCAGTGAGGAAACAGGAACCTCCTACGAGCAGTACTTC.

The chain has TRBV4-1 and TRBJ2-7; TRBD2 matches 7 bases. Trimming cost V 4 bases and J 4 bases; bases outside gene matches: 13. CDR3 length: 16 residues. Germline values: CDR1 MGHRA, CDR2 YSYEKL. The CDR3 is CASSPTLLLAAYEQYF. CDR3 sequence (DNA): TGCGCCAGCAGCCCAACCCTTCTCCTAGCGGCTTACGAGCAGTACTTC.